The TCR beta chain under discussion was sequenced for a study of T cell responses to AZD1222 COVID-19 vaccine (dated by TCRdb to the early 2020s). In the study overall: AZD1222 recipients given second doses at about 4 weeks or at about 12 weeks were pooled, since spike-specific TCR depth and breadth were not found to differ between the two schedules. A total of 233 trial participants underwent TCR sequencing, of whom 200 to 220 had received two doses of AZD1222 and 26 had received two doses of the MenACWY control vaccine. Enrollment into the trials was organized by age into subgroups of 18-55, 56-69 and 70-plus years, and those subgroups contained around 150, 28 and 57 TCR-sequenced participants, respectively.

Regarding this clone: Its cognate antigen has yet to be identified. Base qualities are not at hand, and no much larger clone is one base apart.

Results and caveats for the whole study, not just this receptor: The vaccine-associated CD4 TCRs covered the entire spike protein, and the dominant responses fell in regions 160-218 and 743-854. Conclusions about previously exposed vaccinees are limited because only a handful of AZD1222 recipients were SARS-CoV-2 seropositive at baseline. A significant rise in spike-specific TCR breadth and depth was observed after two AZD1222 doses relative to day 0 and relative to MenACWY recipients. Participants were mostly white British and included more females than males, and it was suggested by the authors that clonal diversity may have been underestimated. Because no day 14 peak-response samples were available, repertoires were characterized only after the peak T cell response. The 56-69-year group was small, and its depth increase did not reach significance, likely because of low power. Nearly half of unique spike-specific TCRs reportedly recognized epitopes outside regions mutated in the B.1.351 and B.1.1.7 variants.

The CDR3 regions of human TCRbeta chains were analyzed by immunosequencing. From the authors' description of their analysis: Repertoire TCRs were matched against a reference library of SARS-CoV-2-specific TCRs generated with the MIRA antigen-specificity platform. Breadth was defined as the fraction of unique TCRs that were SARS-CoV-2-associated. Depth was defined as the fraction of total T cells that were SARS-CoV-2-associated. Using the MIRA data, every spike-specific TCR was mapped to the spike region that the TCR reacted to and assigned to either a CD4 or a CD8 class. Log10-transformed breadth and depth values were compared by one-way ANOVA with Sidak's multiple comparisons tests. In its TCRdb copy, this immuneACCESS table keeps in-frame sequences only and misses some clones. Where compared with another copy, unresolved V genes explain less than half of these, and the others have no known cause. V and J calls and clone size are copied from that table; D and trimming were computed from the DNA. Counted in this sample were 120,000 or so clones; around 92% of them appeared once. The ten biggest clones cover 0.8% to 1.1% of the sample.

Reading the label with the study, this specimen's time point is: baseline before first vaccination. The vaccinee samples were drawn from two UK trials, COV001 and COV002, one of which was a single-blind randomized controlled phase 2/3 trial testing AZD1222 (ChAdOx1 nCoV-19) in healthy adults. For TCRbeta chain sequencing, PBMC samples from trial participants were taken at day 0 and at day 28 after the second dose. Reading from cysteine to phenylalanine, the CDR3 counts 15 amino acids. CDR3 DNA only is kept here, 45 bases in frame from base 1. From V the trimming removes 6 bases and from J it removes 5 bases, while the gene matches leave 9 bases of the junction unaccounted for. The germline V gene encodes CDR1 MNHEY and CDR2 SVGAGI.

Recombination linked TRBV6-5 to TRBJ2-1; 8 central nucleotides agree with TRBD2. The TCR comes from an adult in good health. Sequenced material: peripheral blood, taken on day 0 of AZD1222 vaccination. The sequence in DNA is TGTGCCAGCAGCTCGCGGGAGGTTCGCCACAATGAGCAGTTCTTC. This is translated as CASSSREVRHNEQFF.